The clone carrying this T cell receptor beta chain was counted once. Its antigen remains unidentified. CDR1 KGHDR and CDR2 SFDVKD come from the germline V gene. V lost 4 bases and J lost 8; bases outside the gene matches: 9. The CDR3 has 15 amino acids. The data stem from a study of tumor and adjacent non-tumor tissue in lung cancer. For the study at large: Histology: 12 adenocarcinoma, a couple of squamous cell carcinoma, 1 small cell lung cancer. Study results and caveats: Shorter survival was associated with higher TCR diversity in tumors. Tumor tissue had significantly higher TCR diversity than normal lung.

No cell sorting was done before RNA was extracted from the tissue. This non-tumor lung sample came from over 3 cm beyond the tumor edge. Between August and November 2014, newly diagnosed, chemotherapy-naive lung cancer patients underwent thoracic surgery in China. The library came from three nested PCR rounds adapted from ARM-PCR protocols. In TCRdb, the multiplex PCR reads were re-called with MiXCR into one record per CDR3 protein. The data contain tens of thousands of distinct CDR3 sequences, around 80% of them singletons. Sequences were obtained from distant non-tumor lung tissue. The chain joins TRBV24-1 to TRBJ2-7, with 11 bases that match TRBD2. The sequence came from a man aged 60 to 75 with non-small cell lung cancer. The CDR3 sequence is CATSERTSGWHKQYF. The CDR3 region has the DNA TGTGCCACCAGTGAAAGGACTAGCGGGTGGCACAAGCAGTACTTC.